What follows is one T cell receptor beta chain and its context. The antigen is undetermined. V was clipped by 2 bases and J by 0 bases, with 9 bases between them. CDR1 is SGDLS and CDR2 is YYNGEE in the germline V gene. CDR3 length equals 14 residues. This specimen belongs to a study of OX40 agonist ivuxolimab in advanced cancers. Study-wide points: Clones of CD4+ and CD8+ blood T cells grew by week 6 at doses of 0.1 to 3.0 mg/kg.

The protocol was immunoSEQ multiplex PCR, while the TCRdb copy is restricted to in-frame clones and leaves out a portion. The sample records about 23,000 clones, less than 90% being singletons. This sequence originates from an adult with an advanced solid tumor such as melanoma, head and neck, liver or kidney cancer. The material was CD4+ or CD8+ T cells sorted from blood, obtained in a trial of the OX40 agonist ivuxolimab. The chain uses TRBV9 and TRBJ2-7, with D perhaps TRBD1 (6 bases). CDR3 in amino acids: CASSVDRSSYEQYF. The CDR3, as DNA: TGTGCCAGCAGCGTCGACAGGAGCTCCTACGAGCAGTACTTC.